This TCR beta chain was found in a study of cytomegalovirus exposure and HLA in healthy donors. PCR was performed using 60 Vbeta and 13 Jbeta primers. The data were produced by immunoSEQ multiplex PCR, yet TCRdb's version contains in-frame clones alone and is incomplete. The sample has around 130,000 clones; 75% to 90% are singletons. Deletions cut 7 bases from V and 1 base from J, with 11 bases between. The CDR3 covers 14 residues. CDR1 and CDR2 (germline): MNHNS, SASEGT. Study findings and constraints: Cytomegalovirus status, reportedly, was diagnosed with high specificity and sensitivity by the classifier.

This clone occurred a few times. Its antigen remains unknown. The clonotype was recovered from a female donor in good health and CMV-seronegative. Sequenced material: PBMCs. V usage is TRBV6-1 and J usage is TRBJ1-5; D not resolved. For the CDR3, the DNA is TGTGCCAGCAATCAGATTTGGAGCAATCAGCCCCAGCATTTT. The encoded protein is CASNQIWSNQPQHF.